The clone carrying this T cell receptor (beta chain) has at least ten counts. There are 19 residues in the CDR3. V lost 4 bases to trimming and J lost 0 bases; unmatched junction nucleotides: 12. The time point: patch test 1, 2 weeks after DPC sensitization. As for treatment: therapeutic diphenylcyclopropenone sensitization with weekly scalp DPC. The data belong to a study of human T cells and chemical hapten exposure. Looking at the study overall: Patch testing was performed with 0.01% DPC on the upper back, with reading at 6 days. The patients, most of them female, presented with alopecia areata, totalis or universalis. Variability of per-sample TCR yields stemmed mainly from small differences in pooled library volume.

Each cDNA molecule in the library carried unique molecular identifiers. TCRdb re-analysed the RACE reads in MiXCR, keeping a single row per CDR3 protein. Altogether roughly 380,000 distinct CDR3 sequences are present, approximately 5.1% being singletons, with the ten largest covering under 3%. The source was whole blood, collected in connection with sensitization to the hapten diphenylcyclopropenone (DPC). This receptor was obtained from a woman aged 50 to 65 with alopecia areata. Some clones in this sample may be carry-over from other donors' samples. This chain uses TRBV12-3 or TRBV12-4 with TRBJ2-1; 10 bases line up with TRBD2. In DNA, the CDR3 is TGTGCCAGCAGTTCCTTAAAGGCTAGCGGGGGAAGCTCCTACAATGAGCAGTTCTTC. This codes for CASSSLKASGGSSYNEQFF.